The T cell receptor beta chain under discussion was sequenced for a study of cytomegalovirus exposure and HLA in healthy donors. V was clipped by 2 bases and J by 3 bases, with 8 bases between them. CDR1 and CDR2 from the germline V gene are SGHDN and FVKESK. The length of the CDR3 is 13 residues. The study's findings and limits: High specificity and sensitivity for cytomegalovirus status were reported for the classifier. It was fewer than 200 TCR beta chains that were listed as cytomegalovirus-associated. Specific recognition of CMV antigens was confirmed in vitro for three chains (all CMV-associated).

Separation from the approximately 660-subject first cohort characterized the approximately 130-subject validation cohort, to which the donors belonged. Using immunoSEQ multiplex PCR, the repertoire was profiled, and TCRdb retains in-frame clones only, with some absent. The profile shows under 100,000 clones, roughly 84% of them singletons. Regarding this clone: Its antigen is not identified.

The source is a woman between 18 and 29 years old in good health and CMV-seropositive. This chain uses TRBV14 with TRBJ2-7, with TRBD1 as a possible D gene (6 bases). Specimen: PBMCs. The DNA for the CDR3 is TGTGCCAGCAGCCAAACGGACAGCTACGAGCAGTACTTC. This codes for CASSQTDSYEQYF.